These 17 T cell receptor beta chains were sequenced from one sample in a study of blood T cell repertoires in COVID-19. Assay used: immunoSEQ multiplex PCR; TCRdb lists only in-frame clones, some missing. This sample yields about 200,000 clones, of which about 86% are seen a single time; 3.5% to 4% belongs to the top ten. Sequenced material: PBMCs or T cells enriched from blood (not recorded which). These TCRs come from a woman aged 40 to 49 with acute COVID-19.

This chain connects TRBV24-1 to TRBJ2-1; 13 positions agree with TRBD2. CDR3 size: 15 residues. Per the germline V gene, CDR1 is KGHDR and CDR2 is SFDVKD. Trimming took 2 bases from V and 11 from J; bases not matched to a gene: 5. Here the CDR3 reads CATSDSRTSGSQQFF. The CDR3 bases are TGTGCCACCAGTGATTCGCGGACTAGCGGGAGTCAGCAGTTCTTC.

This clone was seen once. CDR3 coding DNA: TGTGCCAGCAAATTCGGGGGGTTGTATGGCTACACCTTC. Encoded protein: CASKFGGLYGYTF. The chain links TRBV28 to TRBJ1-2, with D maybe TRBD1 (5 bases). Germline CDR1 MDHEN, CDR2 SYDVKM. CDR3 length: 13 amino acids. Trimming removed 7 bases at V and 5 bases at J, with 14 bases between.

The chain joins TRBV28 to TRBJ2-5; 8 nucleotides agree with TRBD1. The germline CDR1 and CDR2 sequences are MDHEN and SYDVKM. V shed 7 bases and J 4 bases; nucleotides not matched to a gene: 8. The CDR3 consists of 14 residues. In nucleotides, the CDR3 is TGTGCCAGCACCGACACAGGGGGGCGAGAGACCCAGTACTTC. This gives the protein CASTDTGGRETQYF.

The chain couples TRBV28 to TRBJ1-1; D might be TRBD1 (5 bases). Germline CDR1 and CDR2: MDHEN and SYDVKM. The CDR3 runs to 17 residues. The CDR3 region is CALLPPGYRRMNTEAFF. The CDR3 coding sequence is TGTGCACTACTTCCGCCAGGGTACAGAAGAATGAACACTGAAGCTTTCTTT.

The CDR3 bases are TGTGCCAGCAGTGCGCACCGCATGTCCCACTTT. Translating it yields CASSAHRMSHF. This chain connects TRBV27 to TRBJ1-6; D unresolved. This CDR3 is 11 amino acids long. V shed 5 bases and J shed 18 bases, with 14 bases lying between them. Looked up from germline, CDR1 is MNHEY and CDR2 is SMNVEV (reference sequence).

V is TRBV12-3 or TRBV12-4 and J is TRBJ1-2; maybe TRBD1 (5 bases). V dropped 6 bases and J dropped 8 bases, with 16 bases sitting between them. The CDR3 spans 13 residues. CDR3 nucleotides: TGTGCCAGCAGGGAGACAGCGGGATTGGGCTACACCTTC. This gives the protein CASRETAGLGYTF.

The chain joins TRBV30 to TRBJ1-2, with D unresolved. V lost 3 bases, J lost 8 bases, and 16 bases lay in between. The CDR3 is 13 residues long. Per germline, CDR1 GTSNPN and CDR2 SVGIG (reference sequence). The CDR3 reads CAWSDGGREGYTF. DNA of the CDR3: TGTGCCTGGAGCGACGGAGGGCGGGAAGGCTACACCTTC.

The CDR3 loop is CASDDRGQETQYF. The CDR3 DNA follows: TGTGCTAGCGACGACAGGGGGCAAGAGACCCAGTACTTC. V gene TRBV28 combines with J gene TRBJ2-5, with 9 bases identical to TRBD1. CDR1 and CDR2 from the germline V gene are MDHEN and SYDVKM. The CDR3 runs to 13 residues. Variable domain in full (rest from reference TRBV28 and TRBJ2-5): DVKVTQSSRYLVKRTGEKVFLECVQDMDHENMFWYRQDPGLGLRLIYFSYDVKMKEKGDIPEGYSVSREKKERFSLILESASTNQTSMYLCASDDRGQETQYFGPGTRLLVL.

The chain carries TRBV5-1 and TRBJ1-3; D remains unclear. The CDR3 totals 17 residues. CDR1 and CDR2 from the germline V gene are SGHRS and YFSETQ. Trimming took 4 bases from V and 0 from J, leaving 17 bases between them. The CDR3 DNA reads TGCGCCAGCAGCGAGGGCAGAACCTCTCTCTCTGGAAACACCATATATTTT. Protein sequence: CASSEGRTSLSGNTIYF.

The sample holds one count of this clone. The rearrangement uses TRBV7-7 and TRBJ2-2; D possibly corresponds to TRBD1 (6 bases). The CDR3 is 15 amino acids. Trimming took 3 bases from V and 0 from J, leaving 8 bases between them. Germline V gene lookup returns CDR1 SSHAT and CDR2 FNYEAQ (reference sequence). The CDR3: CASSLDSTNTGELFF. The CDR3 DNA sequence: TGTGCCAGCAGCTTGGACAGCACGAACACCGGGGAGCTGTTTTTT.

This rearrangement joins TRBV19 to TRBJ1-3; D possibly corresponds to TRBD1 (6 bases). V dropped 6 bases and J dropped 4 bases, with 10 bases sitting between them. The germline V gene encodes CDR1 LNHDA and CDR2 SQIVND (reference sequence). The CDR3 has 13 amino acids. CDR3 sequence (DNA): TGTGCCAGTAGGCAGGGGAACGGAAACACCATATATTTT. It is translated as CASRQGNGNTIYF.

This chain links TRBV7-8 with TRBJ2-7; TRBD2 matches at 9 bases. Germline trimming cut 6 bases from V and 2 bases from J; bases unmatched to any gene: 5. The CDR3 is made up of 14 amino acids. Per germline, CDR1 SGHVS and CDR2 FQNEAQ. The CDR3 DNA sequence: TGTGCCAGCAGTCGGCTAGCGGGACCCTACGAGCAGTACTTC. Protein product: CASSRLAGPYEQYF.

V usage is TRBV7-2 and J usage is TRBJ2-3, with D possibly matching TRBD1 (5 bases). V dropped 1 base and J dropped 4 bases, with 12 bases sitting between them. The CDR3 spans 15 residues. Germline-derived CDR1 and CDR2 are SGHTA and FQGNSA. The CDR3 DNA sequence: TGTGCCAGCAGCTTAGGGGGCCGGCCAGCAGATACGCAGTATTTT. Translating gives CASSLGGRPADTQYF. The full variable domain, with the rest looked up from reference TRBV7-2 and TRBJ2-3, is GAGVSQSPSNKVTEKGKDVELRCDPISGHTALYWYRQSLGQGLEFLIYFQGNSAPDKSGLPSDRFSAERTGGSVSTLTIQRTQQEDSAVYLCASSLGGRPADTQYFGPGTRLTVL.

The CDR3 spells CASSLDRYYEQYF. CDR3 coding DNA: TGCGCCAGCAGCTTGGACAGATACTACGAGCAGTACTTC. This chain uses TRBV5-1 with TRBJ2-7, with D hard to call. The CDR3 has 13 amino acids. The ends were cut back, 0 bases at V and 3 bases at J, with 7 bases in the middle. Looked up from germline, CDR1 is SGHRS and CDR2 is YFSETQ.

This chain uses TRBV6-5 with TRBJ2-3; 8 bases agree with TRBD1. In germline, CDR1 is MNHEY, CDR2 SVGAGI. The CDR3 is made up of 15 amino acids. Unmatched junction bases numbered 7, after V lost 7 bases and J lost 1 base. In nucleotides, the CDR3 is TGTGCCAGCATGGCTCAGGGGGCGCGCACAGATACGCAGTATTTT. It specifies CASMAQGARTDTQYF.

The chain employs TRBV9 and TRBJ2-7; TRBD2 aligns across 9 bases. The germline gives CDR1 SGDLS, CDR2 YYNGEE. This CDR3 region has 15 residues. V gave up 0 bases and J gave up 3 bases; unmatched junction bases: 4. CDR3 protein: CASSVGLADLYEQYF. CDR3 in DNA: TGTGCCAGCAGCGTAGGACTAGCGGATCTCTACGAGCAGTACTTC. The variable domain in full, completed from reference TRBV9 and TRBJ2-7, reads DSGVTQTPKHLITATGQRVTLRCSPRSGDLSVYWYQQSLDQGLQFLIQYYNGEERAKGNILERFSAQQFPDLHSELNLSSLELGDSALYFCASSVGLADLYEQYFGPGTRLTVT.

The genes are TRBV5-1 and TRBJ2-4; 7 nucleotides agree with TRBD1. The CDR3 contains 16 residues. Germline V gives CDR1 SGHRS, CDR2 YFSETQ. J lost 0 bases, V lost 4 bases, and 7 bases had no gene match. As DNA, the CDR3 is TGCGCCAGCAGCCTAGGGGACAGTTTAGCCAAAAACATTCAGTACTTC. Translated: CASSLGDSLAKNIQYF.